The sequence of this TCR beta chain was determined in a study of T-cell memory formation after mild COVID-19. A note on this clonotype: As yet, its antigen is unknown.

TCRdb itself ran the 5' RACE reads through MiXCR, one entry per CDR3 protein. Altogether fewer than 500,000 distinct CDR3 sequences are present, 25% being singletons, with the ten largest covering around 13%. Findings and caveats of the study: Day 15 to 85 contracting clones showed balanced CD4/CD8; day 15 to 37 expanders favored CD4+.

The receptor was derived from an adult woman who had mild COVID-19 (a few samples of this study predate the infection). Cell type and time point are not known. What was sequenced was PBMCs or a T cell subset sorted from them (not recorded which).

The CDR3 protein is CASSLSMWDTQYF. CDR3 in DNA: TGTGCCAGCAGCTTAAGTATGTGGGATACGCAGTATTTT. The chain combines TRBV7-3 with TRBJ2-3; D is undetermined. Between the trimmed V and J ends, which lost 1 base and 6 bases, there was a span of 8 bases. The CDR3 covers 13 residues. Per germline, CDR1 SGHTA and CDR2 FQGTGA.